The TCR beta chain described here comes from a study of cytomegalovirus exposure and HLA in healthy donors listed by TCRdb under 2017. Context from the whole study: An earlier analysis of about 560 of the donors reported 276 Gb of sequence data and around 110 million unique TCR beta sequences obtained from around 180 million T cells. Roughly 310 gigabases of sequencing data and roughly 90 million unique TCR sequences were included in an early release covering about 700 HLA-typed donors. Of the roughly 400 genotyped donors, 65% to 90% fell in the genetic ancestry cluster associated with self-reported Caucasian donors. The study aimed to test whether signatures of past pathogen exposure could be identified by cataloging public T cell receptors. Using immunosequencing, the study profiled T cell repertoires from some 670 subjects and related those repertoires to cytomegalovirus serostatus. Along with the approximately 650-subject first cohort, a separate validation cohort of around 110 different subjects was used. To predict cytomegalovirus infection status, the study combined high-throughput TCR immunosequencing, statistical association of individual TCRs with disease status, and machine learning. A later analysis re-analyzed previously published TCR beta repertoires from 500 to 700 donors and added high-resolution HLA genotyping to study TCR occurrence patterns. Rather than drawing on any new phenotypic data, the later analysis identified candidate immune exposures from TCR beta sequences and the way those sequences occurred across donors. In an earlier analysis of several hundred of the donors, high-throughput TCR beta sequencing was used to judge whether each TCR beta V gene segment behaved as functional or pseudogenic. Donor age, sex, ethnicity and CMV serostatus were collected together with the repertoire data. In a later genetic analysis, genome-wide SNP genotypes for about 55% of the roughly 700 donors were used, and that subset was treated as a discovery cohort. Every discovery cohort repertoire had been produced on one sequencing platform. Both class I and class II loci were covered by HLA typing, at four-digit resolution. Typing coverage differed by locus: A, B, C, DRB1 and DQB1 were typed in about 620-630 donors, DQA1 in 522, DPA1 in around 580, and DPB1 in around 440. Five DR-DQ haplotypes were treated as single units for association and clustering because of strong linkage in the cohort. Among about 400 genotyped donors of the cohort, an average of around 250,000 unique TCR beta nucleotide sequences was sequenced per donor, of which approximately 19% were non-productive.

The cohort comprised hundreds of healthy bone marrow donors. At the time of sampling, every cohort member was nominally healthy, though immune exposures that went unrecorded were likely present. The donor tested CMV seronegative and was one of the 352 seronegative cohort members. Each donor provided a peripheral blood sample, and peripheral blood mononuclear cells were used for TCR beta sequencing. The Qiagen DNeasy Blood Extraction Kit was used to extract genomic DNA from the blood cell samples. The research as a whole found: In vitro tests confirmed that three of the cytomegalovirus-associated TCR beta chains recognize cytomegalovirus antigens. In a later analysis, several top co-occurrence clusters were reported to appear linked to parvovirus B19, influenza, CMV and Epstein-Barr virus. Because counts were too low, seventeen rarely observed V segments, including chromosome 9 orphons, were left out of the earlier analysis of a few hundred of the donors. The 87-base-pair reads could not distinguish some IMGT-functional V segments, including TRBV6-2 and TRBV6-3, so those segments were excluded. A later analysis found that HLA-associated TCR beta chains were more clonally expanded and had lower generation probabilities than equally common non-associated chains. According to a later genetic analysis, donors in an Asian-associated ancestry cluster had fewer N-insertions in productive TCRs than the approximately 670-donor mean. The authors suggested that the approach could potentially be generalized to other disease states and immunological phenotypes. While some public TCRs were present in many individuals, most TCR sequences turned up only very rarely across donors. At a false discovery rate of 0.05, a later analysis linked about 16,000 TCR beta sequences to specific HLA alleles. Immune exposure information for the cohort was limited to CMV serostatus. V-gene and J-gene trimming of TCR beta chains was associated with a missense DCLRE1C variant in a later genetic analysis, and the association was replicated in an independent cohort. In a later analysis, TCR association rates were found to vary across HLA loci, with the most associated TCRs seen for DRB1 alleles and the fewest for HLA-C alleles. Linkage disequilibrium might explain the correlated functional status among segregating V segments, but an unknown experimental factor could not be ruled out. Presence/absence analyses assumed roughly uniform sequencing depth across donors, an assumption that may not hold. In both the original and validation cohorts, the classifier was reported to diagnose cytomegalovirus status with high specificity and sensitivity. An earlier analysis of some 590 of the donors showed that most TCR beta V segments appeared in productive rearrangements either about 87% or about 30% of the time, which broadly matched IMGT annotations. The cohort was sequenced for TCR beta chains only, and without alpha or paired-chain data the features that could be detected were limited. Most CMV-associated TCR beta chains appeared to be HLA-restricted in a later analysis, and the HLA associations seemed to be driven largely by CMV exposure. A cluster of highly shared sequence variants was judged likely to represent a technical artifact of the sequencing pipeline. Because HLA typing was missing for some donors at each locus, association tests included only the typed subset. In the study, some 160 TCR beta chains were listed as associated with cytomegalovirus. When HLA alleles, especially DR and DQ, strongly co-occurred, TCR associations were difficult to assign to individual alleles. A further reported finding was that TCR beta sequences accurately predicted the HLA-A and HLA-B alleles for most subjects in the first cohort.

In the case of this clone: Its recognized antigen is unknown. The sample holds no much larger clone one base away, and base qualities are not on file.

Taken from the germline V gene, the CDR1 and CDR2 loops are SQVTM and ANQGSEA. V is pared back by 6 bases and J by 4 bases, with 6 bases lying between the germline termini. Its CDR3 holds 11 amino acids, cysteine through phenylalanine. CDR3 DNA is the only sequence kept; it has 33 bases, read in frame from the first base. Libraries came from the immunoSEQ multiplex PCR assay. For the multiplex PCR, a mixture combining 60 forward primers for TCR Vbeta segments and 13 reverse primers for TCR Jbeta segments was used. A multiplex PCR assay on genomic DNA amplified the CDR3 region of rearranged TCR beta genes. The amplified TCR beta libraries were sequenced on the Illumina HiSeq System as 87-base-pair reads. Regarding the original processing steps: Across the 670 or so repertoires, a later analysis counted about 81 million unique TCR beta chains, roughly 11 million of which were shared by at least two donors. Raw reads were error-corrected and collapsed into unique sequences with a nearest-neighbor algorithm that merged closely related sequences to remove PCR and sequencing errors. To assign V, D and J gene segments, CDR3 sequences were aligned to IMGT reference sequences. For a sequence to be retained, a match of at least six nucleotides was required to both a V gene segment and a J gene segment. A rearrangement was called productive if the CDR3 had no stop codons and remained in frame with V and J, and every other rearrangement was called non-productive. CDR3 was defined according to IMGT convention as the region running from the second conserved V-encoded cysteine to the conserved J-encoded phenylalanine. In an earlier analysis of more than 550 of the donors, sequences lacking an unambiguous match to a single V gene segment were excluded. An earlier analysis of fewer than 750 of the donors called V segments functional above 56.7% productive rearrangements and segregating when the between-donor standard deviation exceeded 5%. To diagnose cytomegalovirus status from the catalog of TCR beta chain sequences, a statistical classification framework was built. In a later analysis, V and J genes were assigned by comparing TCR nucleotide sequences against IMGT/GENE-DB human TR gene sequences. The TCRdist pipeline was used in a later analysis to assign CDR3 sequences and most-parsimonious VDJ recombination scenarios. In a later analysis, each TCR beta chain was defined by its CDR3 amino acid sequence together with its V-gene family, and reads without a unique V-gene family were excluded. To address suspected cross-contamination and a sequencing artifact, a later analysis removed around 590 highly shared, low-generation-probability nucleotide sequences. In a later analysis, a clonal expansion index for each public chain was calculated from normalized within-repertoire ranks of inferred template counts. In a later analysis, generation probabilities were computed using a VDJ recombination model fitted to out-of-frame rearrangements, and the results were checked against IGoR. A later analysis scored TCR-TCR, TCR-HLA and TCR-CMV co-occurrence with hypergeometric tests, applying a repertoire-size bias correction to TCR pairs. False discovery rates were estimated in a later analysis by permuting HLA or CMV assignments 20 times. In a later analysis, co-occurring TCRs were grouped using DBSCAN, and TCRdist sequence similarity was added for clustering within HLA-allele-positive subsets. Repertoires with fewer than 30,000 or more than 120,000 public chains, plus five repertoires with anomalous nucleotide sharing, were excluded from co-occurrence clustering. This immuneACCESS table, as held by TCRdb, lists in-frame sequences with V and J called but not all clones. Of the missing ones, under half trace to an unresolved V gene in checked studies; the others have no known cause. Clone size and V and J calls were adopted from that table, with D and trimming inferred from the DNA. The sample table shows around 120,000 clones, and roughly 88% are seen once. The top ten clonotypes cover 1.5% to 2% of the sample.

This sequence uses TRBV29-1 and TRBJ2-2, and TRBD2 may be the D gene, going by 5 matching bases. The clonotype was recovered from a boy younger than 18 in good health and CMV-seronegative. Material: PBMCs. The CDR3 loop reads CSVAGTGELFF. The sequenced DNA is TGCAGCGTCGCGGGCACCGGGGAGCTGTTTTTT.